Each of the 32 T cell receptor beta chains below was sequenced from the same sample in a study of blood T cells in healthy people across ages. Combining a sample-barcoded 5' primer with a J-beta primer mix, a second PCR ran for 7 to 11 cycles. TCRdb ran MiXCR on the 5' RACE reads and lists one entry per CDR3 protein. The sample holds around 870,000 distinct CDR3 sequences, 25% to 30% seen once. The sequencing input was blood. The receptor source for this set is a woman older than 75 in good health.

V gene TRBV7-8 combines with J gene TRBJ1-5, with D perhaps TRBD1 (6 bases). The CDR3 runs to 14 residues. Trimming stripped 5 bases from V and 4 bases from J, with 12 bases between. Per the germline V gene, CDR1 is SGHVS and CDR2 is FQNEAQ. The CDR3: CASSPWTANQPQHF. The CDR3 DNA follows: TGTGCCAGCAGCCCTTGGACAGCGAATCAGCCCCAGCATTTT.

In this sample, this clonotype turned up a few times. The rearrangement joins TRBV6-2 or TRBV6-3 to TRBJ1-1; D ambiguous. The CDR3 runs to 14 residues. CDR1 is MNHEY and CDR2 is SVGEGT in the germline V gene. Trimming removed 4 bases at V and 3 bases at J, with 12 bases between. The CDR3 here is CASSSLGSDTEAFF. CDR3 sequence (DNA): TGTGCCAGCAGTTCCCTGGGATCGGACACTGAAGCTTTCTTT.

The V call is TRBV6-2 or TRBV6-3, the J call TRBJ2-1, with D unclear. V lost 2 bases, J lost 6 bases, and 11 bases lay in between. The CDR3 loop spans 14 amino acids. CDR1 MNHEY and CDR2 SVGEGT come from the germline V gene. The CDR3 here is CASSYLGWVNEQFF. The CDR3 nucleotides read TGTGCCAGCAGTTACCTGGGGTGGGTCAATGAGCAGTTCTTC.

Comments on this clonotype: Being one base from a much bigger clone, this may be a read error. V gene TRBV12-3 or TRBV12-4 combines with J gene TRBJ1-4; no definite D call. This CDR3 has 14 residues. The CDR3 coding sequence is TGTGCCAGCAGTCCGGGCCTTAACGAGGAAAAACTGATTTTT. It translates to CASSPGLNEEKLIF.

This chain joins TRBV20-1 and TRBJ2-2, with D maybe TRBD2 (6 bases). This CDR3 has 14 residues. Trimming removed 6 bases at V and 4 bases at J, with 15 bases between. Germline CDR1 is DFQATT and CDR2 is SNEGSKA (reference sequence). The DNA of the CDR3 is TGCAGTGCCCTACTAGCAGGGCGCACCGGGGAGCTGTTTTTT. This encodes CSALLAGRTGELFF.

This clonotype was counted a few times. V and J are TRBV12-3 or TRBV12-4 and TRBJ1-4, with D maybe TRBD1 (5 bases). V dropped 4 bases and J dropped 11 bases, with 8 bases sitting between them. The CDR3 consists of 11 residues. The CDR3 DNA is TGTGCCAGCAGTTCCGGGGGGAAACTGTTTTTT. Its translation: CASSSGGKLFF.

The chain links TRBV4-2 to TRBJ1-1, with TRBD1 matching 9 bases. Germline loops: CDR1 LGHNA, CDR2 YNFKEQ. Unmatched junction bases numbered 7, after V lost 4 bases and J lost 1 base. The CDR3 sequence is 16 residues long. The CDR3 here is CASSPLTGGKNTEAFF. The CDR3 DNA reads as TGTGCCAGCAGCCCCCTGACAGGGGGGAAGAACACTGAAGCTTTCTTT.

The V gene is TRBV29-1, the J gene TRBJ1-2, with 10 nucleotides matching TRBD1. The CDR3 extends over 15 amino acids. J lost 7 bases, V lost 0 bases, and 8 bases had no gene match. Germline V gene data show CDR1 as SQVTM and CDR2 as ANQGSEA. The CDR3 DNA sequence: TGCAGCGTTGAAGATCCCCCCGGACAGGGGGGTGGCTACACCTTC. Protein sequence: CSVEDPPGQGGGYTF.

This clonotype has ten or more counts. The J gene is TRBJ1-4, the V gene TRBV29-1, with 8 bases identical to TRBD1. Germline V gene lookup returns CDR1 SQVTM and CDR2 ANQGSEA. The trim removed 4 bases at V and 4 bases at J, leaving 5 bases unmatched. The length of the CDR3 is 14 residues. The CDR3 loop reads CSVGRQGNNEKLFF. CDR3 nucleotides: TGCAGCGTTGGCAGACAGGGGAATAATGAAAAACTGTTTTTT.

Notes on this clonotype: A much more abundant neighbour one base away suggests this may be a read error. This chain uses TRBV15 with TRBJ2-1, with D possibly being TRBD2 (5 bases). The V end lost 0 bases, the J end lost 13 bases, and 16 bases lay between the germline ends. The CDR3 extends over 14 amino acids. The germline gives CDR1 LNHNV, CDR2 YYDKDF (reference sequence). The CDR3 spells CATSREGVEETQFF. Here the CDR3 DNA reads TGTGCCACCAGCAGAGAGGGAGTAGAAGAGACCCAGTTCTTC.

This clonotype was observed many times. This sequence joins TRBV24-1 and TRBJ2-1, with TRBD1 matching 10 bases. The germline V gene has CDR1 KGHDR and CDR2 SFDVKD. The CDR3 is made up of 16 amino acids. After removal of 5 bases from V and 6 bases from J, the junction contained 9 bases not matched to a gene. DNA for the CDR3: TGTGCCACCAGTGCCCCGAGGGACAGGGGCAGCAATGAGCAGTTCTTC. Protein sequence: CATSAPRDRGSNEQFF.

This clonotype was detected many times. The rearrangement uses TRBV12-3 or TRBV12-4 and TRBJ2-5, with 12 nucleotides matching TRBD2. The CDR3 length is 14 residues. The J segment lost 11 bases and the V segment lost 3 bases, leaving 7 bases of the junction unmatched. This chain's CDR3 is CASSFASGGVEQYF. In nucleotides, the CDR3 is TGTGCCAGCAGTTTTGCTAGCGGGGGGGTAGAGCAGTACTTC.

This rearrangement joins TRBV28 to TRBJ2-1; a possible D gene is TRBD2 (5 bases). This CDR3 is 17 amino acids long. CDR1 and CDR2 (germline): MDHEN, SYDVKM. The V and J ends lost 4 bases and 1 base respectively, with 17 bases between them. The CDR3 loop is CASSSQRTFLSYNEQFF. CDR3 coding DNA: TGTGCCAGCAGTTCTCAAAGGACTTTCCTATCCTACAATGAGCAGTTCTTC. Using reference TRBV28 and TRBJ2-1 for the parts outside the CDR3, the full variable domain is DVKVTQSSRYLVKRTGEKVFLECVQDMDHENMFWYRQDPGLGLRLIYFSYDVKMKEKGDIPEGYSVSREKKERFSLILESASTNQTSMYLCASSSQRTFLSYNEQFFGPGTRLTVL.

This clonotype was seen at least ten times. V usage is TRBV7-2 and J usage is TRBJ2-1; TRBD1 aligns across 9 bases. This CDR3 has 14 amino acids. In germline, CDR1 is SGHTA, CDR2 FQGNSA. V gave up 2 bases and J gave up 15 bases; unmatched junction bases: 11. In nucleotides, the CDR3 is TGTGCCAGCAGCTTAACAGATACAGGGGGCGGGCTGTTCTTC. This translates into CASSLTDTGGGLFF. Drawing the rest from reference TRBV7-2 and TRBJ2-1, the complete variable domain is GAGVSQSPSNKVTEKGKDVELRCDPISGHTALYWYRQSLGQGLEFLIYFQGNSAPDKSGLPSDRFSAERTGGSVSTLTIQRTQQEDSAVYLCASSLTDTGGGLFFGPGTRLTVL.

The chain joins TRBV10-3 to TRBJ1-5; maybe TRBD1 (6 bases). Germline CDR1 ENHRY, CDR2 SYGVKD. Trimming stripped 10 bases from V and 0 bases from J, with 13 bases between. The CDR3 is 14 residues long. The DNA of the CDR3 is TGTGCCACCGTACAGGGTCTTAGCAATCAGCCCCAGCATTTT. Protein: CATVQGLSNQPQHF.

This clonotype was picked up many times. The J gene is TRBJ2-5, the V gene TRBV10-3, with D unresolved. Per germline, CDR1 ENHRY and CDR2 SYGVKD. V gave up 4 bases and J gave up 2 bases, with 5 bases separating them. The CDR3 runs 12 residues. The DNA for the CDR3 is TGTGCCATCAGTGCGGCGCAAGAGACCCAGTACTTC. This codes for CAISAAQETQYF.

As regards this clonotype: One junction end disagrees with the germline gene, perhaps due to a read error. J is TRBJ2-3 and V is TRBV12-3 or TRBV12-4; possible D gene TRBD2, 6 bases. CDR3 size: 12 residues. The CDR3 sequence: CASTGRTDTQYF. The CDR3 nucleotides read TGTGCCAGCACCGGGAGAACAGATACGCAATATTTT.

The chain has TRBV18 and TRBJ1-1; D is unresolved. Germline CDR1 KGHSH, CDR2 LQKENI. Trimming removed 2 bases from V and 7 bases from J, with 20 bases in between. CDR3 length: 16 amino acids. This CDR3 reads CASSPAANGVTVEAFF. The CDR3 bases are TGTGCCAGCTCACCAGCCGCCAATGGGGTCACCGTTGAAGCTTTCTTT.

This clonotype has a handful of counts. This may stem from a read error, because a much larger clone lies one nucleotide away. The gene calls are TRBV12-3 or TRBV12-4 and TRBJ2-7; D unresolved. The CDR3 extends over 14 amino acids. Trimming removed 6 bases at V and 7 bases at J, with 19 bases between. The CDR3: CASSLSYGYNEQYF. In DNA, the CDR3 is TGTGCCAGCAGCCTGAGTTACGGGTACAATGAGCAGTACTTC.

For this clonotype: This may be a read error, as it is one base from a much larger clone. The CDR3 DNA sequence: TGCGCCAGCAGTTCACCGGGACAGGGAAGATATGGCTACACCTTC. This sequence encodes CASSSPGQGRYGYTF. The chain joins TRBV4-1 to TRBJ1-2, with 9 nucleotides matching TRBD1. The CDR3 length is 15 residues. Germline V CDR1 and CDR2: MGHRA, YSYEKL. With V trimmed by 6 bases and J by 5 bases, 10 bases remained unmatched.

This clonotype was recorded many times. This chain connects TRBV2 to TRBJ2-6; possibly TRBD2 for D (5 bases). Germline CDR1 reads SNHLY; CDR2 reads FYNNEI. Trimming cost V 4 bases and J 2 bases, with 21 bases left between them. The CDR3 has 19 amino acids. CDR3 DNA sequence: TGTGCCAGCAGTGTAAGAGGGTACGAGAGTCTGGCTGGGGCCAACGTCCTGACTTTC. Its protein product is CASSVRGYESLAGANVLTF.

The gene calls are TRBV7-8 and TRBJ2-7; a possible D gene is TRBD1 (5 bases). The CDR3 loop spans 14 amino acids. Germline V gene data show CDR1 as SGHVS and CDR2 as FQNEAQ. V was shortened by 5 bases and J by 2 bases, with 13 bases between the two germline ends. CDR3 DNA: TGTGCCAGCAGCCTTAGACAGAAACCCTACGAGCAGTACTTC. It is translated as CASSLRQKPYEQYF.

The V gene is TRBV20-1, the J gene TRBJ2-5; 10 nucleotides line up with TRBD1. The germline V gene encodes CDR1 DFQATT and CDR2 SNEGSKA (reference sequence). Germline trimming cut 6 bases from V and 2 bases from J; bases unmatched to any gene: 6. The CDR3 consists of 14 residues. The CDR3 loop reads CSAPPGQGQETQYF. CDR3 sequence (DNA): TGCAGTGCACCGCCGGGACAGGGGCAAGAGACCCAGTACTTC.

This clonotype was picked up a small number of times. A much larger clone lies a single base off, so this may be a read error. This chain connects TRBV20-1 to TRBJ1-2; no firm D call. Germline V gives CDR1 DFQATT, CDR2 SNEGSKA (reference sequence). V was pared by 7 bases and J by 4 bases, with 22 bases between. The CDR3 sequence is 15 residues long. The CDR3 DNA is TGCAGTGTTCGGAGATCTGGGGAAGTAGGCTATGGCTACACCTTC. Protein: CSVRRSGEVGYGYTF.

This clonotype has more than one count but fewer than ten. V and J are TRBV5-6 and TRBJ2-7; D may be TRBD1 (6 bases). V gave up 4 bases and J gave up 5 bases, with 34 bases separating them. The CDR3 is 20 residues long. CDR1 is SGHDT and CDR2 is YYEEEE in the germline V gene. CDR3 region: CASSLFTGHRYEGRSHEQYF. The CDR3 bases are TGTGCCAGCAGCCTTTTCACGGGACACCGCTACGAGGGTCGGAGCCACGAGCAGTACTTC. The whole variable domain, filled in from reference TRBV5-6 and TRBJ2-7, reads DAGVTQSPTHLIKTRGQQVTLRCSPKSGHDTVSWYQQALGQGPQFIFQYYEEEERQRGNFPDRFSGHQFPNYSSELNVNALLLGDSALYLCASSLFTGHRYEGRSHEQYFGPGTRLTVT.

A remark on this clonotype: The junction shows a germline mismatch at one end, possibly a read error. The chain's CDR3 is CSVRGELTSGGTDTQYF. CDR3 bases: TGCAGTGTTAGAGGCGAACTGACGAGCGGAGGCACAGATACGCAGTATTTT. The chain is built from TRBV20-1 and TRBJ2-3; a possible D gene is TRBD2 (5 bases). CDR3 length: 17 residues. Germline CDR1 is DFQATT and CDR2 is SNEGSKA (reference sequence).

J is TRBJ1-6 and V is TRBV7-2; D unresolved. The CDR3 contains 15 residues. Per the germline V gene, CDR1 is SGHTA and CDR2 is FQGNSA. V was pared by 1 base and J by 4 bases, with 8 bases between. As DNA, the CDR3 is TGTGCCAGCAGCTTAGATCAGGCGTATAATTCACCCCTCCACTTT. This gives the protein CASSLDQAYNSPLHF.

This sequence joins TRBV24-1 and TRBJ2-2; 9 positions match TRBD1. The CDR3 extends over 16 amino acids. Germline V CDR1 and CDR2: KGHDR, SFDVKD. Unmatched junction bases numbered 6, after V lost 4 bases and J lost 4 bases. The CDR3 here is CATSDPGTGTTGELFF. CDR3 bases: TGTGCCACCAGTGACCCCGGGACAGGGACCACCGGGGAGCTGTTTTTT.

This clonotype was observed many times. The rearrangement joins TRBV5-1 to TRBJ1-2; D is perhaps TRBD1 (6 bases). The V end lost 0 bases, the J end lost 6 bases, and 12 bases lay between the germline ends. The CDR3 loop spans 14 amino acids. Germline V gives CDR1 SGHRS, CDR2 YFSETQ. The CDR3 sequence is CASSLARGEDGYTF. As DNA, the CDR3 is TGCGCCAGCAGCTTGGCCAGGGGAGAGGATGGCTACACCTTC.

This clonotype was detected ten times or more. The chain links TRBV15 to TRBJ2-3; 7 bases agree with TRBD1. The CDR3 is 14 residues long. CDR1 and CDR2 (germline): LNHNV, YYDKDF (reference sequence). V was clipped by 2 bases and J by 3 bases; unmatched bases: 2. CDR3 nucleotides: TGTGCCACCAGCAGACAGGGGGAAACAGATACGCAGTATTTT. Amino acid sequence: CATSRQGETDTQYF.

The chain combines TRBV6-2 or TRBV6-3 with TRBJ2-7, with 7 nucleotides matching TRBD2. CDR1 and CDR2 (germline): MNHEY, SVGEGT. J lost 7 bases, V lost 4 bases, and 16 bases had no gene match. The CDR3 runs 16 residues. The CDR3 nucleotides are TGTGCCAGCAGTTTCGGGGGACCAGCGGGGATTATTGAGCAGTACTTC. Its translation is CASSFGGPAGIIEQYF.

Details on this clonotype: Mismatch with germline at one junction end may stem from a read error. The chain employs TRBV3-1 and TRBJ1-1, with D uncertain. The CDR3 consists of 12 residues. Germline V gives CDR1 LGHDT, CDR2 YNNKEL (reference sequence). This CDR3 reads CVSSRIGTEAFF. In DNA, the CDR3 is TGTGTCAGCAGCCGGATCGGCACTGAAGCTTTCTTT. Full variable domain (remainder filled in from reference TRBV3-1 and TRBJ1-1): DTAVSQTPKYLVTQMGNDKSIKCEQNLGHDTMYWYKQDSKKFLKIMFSYNNKELIINETVPNRFSPKSPDKAHLNLHINSLELGDSAVYFCVSSRIGTEAFFGQGTRLTVV.